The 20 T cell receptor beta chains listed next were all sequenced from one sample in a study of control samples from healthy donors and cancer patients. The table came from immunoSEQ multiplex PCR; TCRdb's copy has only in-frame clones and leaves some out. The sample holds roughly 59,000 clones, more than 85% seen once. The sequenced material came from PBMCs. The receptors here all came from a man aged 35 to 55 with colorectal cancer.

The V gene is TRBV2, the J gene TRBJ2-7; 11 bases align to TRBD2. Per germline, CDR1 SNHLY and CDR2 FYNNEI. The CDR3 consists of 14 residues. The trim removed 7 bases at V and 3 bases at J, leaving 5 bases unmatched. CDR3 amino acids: CASTTGLAVYEQYF. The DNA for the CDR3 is TGTGCCAGCACTACGGGACTAGCGGTCTACGAGCAGTACTTC.

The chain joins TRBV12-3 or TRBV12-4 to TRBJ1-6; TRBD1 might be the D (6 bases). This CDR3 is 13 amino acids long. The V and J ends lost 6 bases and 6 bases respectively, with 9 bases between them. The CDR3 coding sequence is TGTGCCAGCAGCGGACAGTCTAATTCACCCCTCCACTTT. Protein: CASSGQSNSPLHF.

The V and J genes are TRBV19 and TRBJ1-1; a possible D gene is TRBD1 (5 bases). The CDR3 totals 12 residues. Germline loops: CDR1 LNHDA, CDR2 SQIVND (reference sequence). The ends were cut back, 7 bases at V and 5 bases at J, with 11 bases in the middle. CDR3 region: CASKGRMTEAFF. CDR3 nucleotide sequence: TGTGCCAGTAAGGGACGTATGACTGAAGCTTTCTTT.

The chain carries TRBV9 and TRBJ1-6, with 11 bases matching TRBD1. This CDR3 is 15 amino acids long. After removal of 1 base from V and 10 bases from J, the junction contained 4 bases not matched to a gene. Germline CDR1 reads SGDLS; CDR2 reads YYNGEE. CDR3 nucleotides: TGTGCCAGCAGCGTAAGTTGGGACAGGGGGTCACCCCTCCACTTT. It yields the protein CASSVSWDRGSPLHF.

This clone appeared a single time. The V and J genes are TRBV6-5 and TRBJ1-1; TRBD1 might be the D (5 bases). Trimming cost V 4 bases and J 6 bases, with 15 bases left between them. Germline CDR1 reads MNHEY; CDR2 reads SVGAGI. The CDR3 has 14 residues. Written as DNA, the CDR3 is TGTGCCAGCAGTTCGCCCCGGGACCCCTCTGAAGCTTTCTTT. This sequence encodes CASSSPRDPSEAFF.

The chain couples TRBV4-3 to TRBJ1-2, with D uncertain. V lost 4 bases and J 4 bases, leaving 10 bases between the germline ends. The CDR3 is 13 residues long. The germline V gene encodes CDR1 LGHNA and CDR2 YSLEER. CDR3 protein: CASSPDRLYGYTF. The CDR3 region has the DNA TGCGCCAGCAGCCCCGACCGGCTCTATGGCTACACCTTC.

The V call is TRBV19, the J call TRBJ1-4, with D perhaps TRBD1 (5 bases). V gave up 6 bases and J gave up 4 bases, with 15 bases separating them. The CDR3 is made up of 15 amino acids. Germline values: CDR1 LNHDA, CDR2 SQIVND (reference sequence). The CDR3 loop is CASSRDGLNNEKLFF. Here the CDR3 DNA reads TGTGCCAGTAGCCGGGACGGCTTAAATAATGAAAAACTGTTTTTT.

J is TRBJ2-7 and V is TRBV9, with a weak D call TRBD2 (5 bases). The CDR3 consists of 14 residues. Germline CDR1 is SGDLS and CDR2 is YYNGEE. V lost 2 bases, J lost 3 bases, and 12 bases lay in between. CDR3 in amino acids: CASSVGEWNYEQYF. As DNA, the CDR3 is TGTGCCAGCAGCGTCGGGGAATGGAACTACGAGCAGTACTTC.

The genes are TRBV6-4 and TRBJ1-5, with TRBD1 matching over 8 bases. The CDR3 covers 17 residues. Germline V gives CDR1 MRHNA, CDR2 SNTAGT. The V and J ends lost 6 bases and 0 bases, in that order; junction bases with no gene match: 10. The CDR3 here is CASSRGTGGYSNQPQHF. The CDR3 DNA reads TGTGCCAGCAGCCGGGGGACAGGAGGTTATAGCAATCAGCCCCAGCATTTT.

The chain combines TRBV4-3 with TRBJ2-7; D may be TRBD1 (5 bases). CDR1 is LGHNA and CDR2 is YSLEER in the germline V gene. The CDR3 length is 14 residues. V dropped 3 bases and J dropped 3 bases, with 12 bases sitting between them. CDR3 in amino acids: CASSHTDKNYEQYF. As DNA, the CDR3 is TGCGCCAGCAGCCACACGGACAAAAACTACGAGCAGTACTTC.

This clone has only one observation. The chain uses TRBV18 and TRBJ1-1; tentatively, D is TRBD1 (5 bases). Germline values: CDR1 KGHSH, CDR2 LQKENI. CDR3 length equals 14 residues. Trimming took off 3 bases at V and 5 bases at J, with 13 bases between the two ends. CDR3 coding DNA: TGTGCCAGCTCACCTAACCAAGGGGCGACTGAAGCTTTCTTT. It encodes CASSPNQGATEAFF.

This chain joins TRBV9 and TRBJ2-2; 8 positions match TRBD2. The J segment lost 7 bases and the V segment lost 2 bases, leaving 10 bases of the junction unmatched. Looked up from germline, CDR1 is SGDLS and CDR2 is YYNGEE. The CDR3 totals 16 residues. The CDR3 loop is CASSVTVGGAYGELFF. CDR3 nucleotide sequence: TGTGCCAGCAGCGTTACCGTCGGGGGGGCCTACGGGGAGCTGTTTTTT.

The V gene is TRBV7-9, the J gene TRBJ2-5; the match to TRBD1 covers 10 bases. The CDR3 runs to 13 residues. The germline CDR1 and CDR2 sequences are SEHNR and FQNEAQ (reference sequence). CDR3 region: CAIRQGAQETQYF. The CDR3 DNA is TGTGCAATAAGACAGGGGGCGCAGGAGACCCAGTACTTC.

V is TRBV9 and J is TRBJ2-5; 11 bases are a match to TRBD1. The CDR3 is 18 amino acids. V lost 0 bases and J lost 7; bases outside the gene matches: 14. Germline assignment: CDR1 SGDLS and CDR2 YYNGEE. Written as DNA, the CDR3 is TGTGCCAGCAGCGTAGCTTGGGACAGGGGGACCCCATCAGGGACCCAGTACTTC. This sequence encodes CASSVAWDRGTPSGTQYF.

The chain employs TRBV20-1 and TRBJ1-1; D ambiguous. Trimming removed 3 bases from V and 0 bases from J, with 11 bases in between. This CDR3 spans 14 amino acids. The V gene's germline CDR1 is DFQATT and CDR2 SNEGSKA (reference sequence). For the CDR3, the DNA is TGCAGTGCTAGTCTTCGTAGCATGAACACTGAAGCTTTCTTT. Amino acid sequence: CSASLRSMNTEAFF.

CDR3 nucleotides: TGCGCCAGCAAGAGTGGGACGGTGACTAGCGGGGGTGTCAATGAGCAGTTCTTC. Protein sequence: CASKSGTVTSGGVNEQFF. The V gene is TRBV5-1, the J gene TRBJ2-1, with 12 bases that match TRBD2. Germline values: CDR1 SGHRS, CDR2 YFSETQ. The ends lost 6 bases at V and 6 bases at J; junction bases unmatched: 16. CDR3 size: 18 residues.

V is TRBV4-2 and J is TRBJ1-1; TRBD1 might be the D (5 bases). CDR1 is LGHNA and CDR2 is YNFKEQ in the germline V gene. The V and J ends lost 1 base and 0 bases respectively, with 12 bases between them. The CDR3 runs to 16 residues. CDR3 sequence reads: CASSQGRGRLNTEAFF. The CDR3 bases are TGTGCCAGCAGCCAAGGGAGGGGTAGGCTGAACACTGAAGCTTTCTTT.

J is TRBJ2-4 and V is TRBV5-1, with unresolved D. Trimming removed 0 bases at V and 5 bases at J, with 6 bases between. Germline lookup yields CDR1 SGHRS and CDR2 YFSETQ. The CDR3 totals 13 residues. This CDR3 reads CASSLAAENIQYF. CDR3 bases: TGCGCCAGCAGCTTGGCAGCTGAAAACATTCAGTACTTC.

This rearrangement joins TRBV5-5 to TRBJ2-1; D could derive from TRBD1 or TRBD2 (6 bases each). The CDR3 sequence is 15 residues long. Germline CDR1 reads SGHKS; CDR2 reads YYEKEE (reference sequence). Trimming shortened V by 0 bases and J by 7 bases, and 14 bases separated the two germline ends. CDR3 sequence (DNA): TGTGCCAGCAGCTTGGCCATCGGGGGCCATAATGAGCAGTTCTTC. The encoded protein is CASSLAIGGHNEQFF.

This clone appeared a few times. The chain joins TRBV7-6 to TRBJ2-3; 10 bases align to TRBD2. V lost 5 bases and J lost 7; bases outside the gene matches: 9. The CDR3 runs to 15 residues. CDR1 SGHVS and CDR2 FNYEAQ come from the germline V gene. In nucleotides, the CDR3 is TGTGCCAGCAGCAGCTGGAGCGGGGGGGTTAATACGCAGTATTTT. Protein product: CASSSWSGGVNTQYF.